This T cell receptor (beta chain) was identified in a study of shared clonotypes between healthy human individuals. Study findings and constraints: Investigators collected only blood, and repertoires in tissues likely differ.

Naive CD8 isolation took CD45RO-negative cells positively selected for CCR7 and excluded terminally differentiated effector memory CD45RA+ cells. Everyone who donated was a Caucasian adult who lived in Nashville, Tennessee. Regarding this clone: As yet, its antigen is unknown.

Assay execution proceeded at the deep level. The table came from immunoSEQ multiplex PCR; TCRdb's copy has only in-frame clones and leaves some out. This sample has approximately 840,000 clones, with 96% found just once. V dropped 1 base and J dropped 4 bases, with 9 bases sitting between them. The CDR3 covers 13 residues. Germline V gene lookup returns CDR1 SGHKS and CDR2 YYEKEE (reference sequence). The sample was naive CD8+ T cells sorted from blood. The source of this sequence is a man aged 30 to 45 in good health. The rearrangement links TRBV5-5 to TRBJ2-7; weak D call: TRBD1 (6 bases). The CDR3 loop reads CASSLRTVYEQYF. In DNA, the CDR3 is TGTGCCAGCAGCTTGCGGACAGTATACGAGCAGTACTTC.